The clone carrying this T cell receptor beta chain was counted at least ten times. The sample is drawn from a study of neurological immune-mediated disorders. The time point: longitudinal time-point 3. TCRdb called the 5' RACE reads again in MiXCR, with one record for every CDR3 protein. There are fewer than 110,000 distinct CDR3 sequences in the sample; about 10% occur only once, and around 3.3% lies in the top ten. The receptor's source is a female donor with HTLV-1-associated myelopathy (HAM/TSP). Sequenced sample: PBMCs.

CDR3 sequence reads: CASSFEGGWGQNNEQFF. As DNA, the CDR3 is TGCGCCAGCAGCTTCGAGGGGGGTTGGGGGCAAAACAATGAGCAGTTCTTC. The chain combines TRBV5-1 with TRBJ2-1; the D call may be TRBD1 or TRBD2 (6 bases each). The CDR3 runs 17 residues. Trimming pared 2 bases from V and 5 bases from J, leaving 20 bases between. Per the germline V gene, CDR1 is SGHRS and CDR2 is YFSETQ.